The source of this T cell receptor (beta chain) is a study of OX40 agonist ivuxolimab in advanced cancers. The CDR3 spans 13 residues. Germline CDR1 MRHNA, CDR2 SNTAGT. The V end lost 7 bases, the J end lost 8 bases, and 14 bases lay between the germline ends. Sequenced by immunoSEQ multiplex PCR; TCRdb stores in-frame clones only, minus some. The table has 20,000 to 25,000 clones, about nine tenths seen once. Drawing of blood for sampling happened at baseline, at cycle 4 day 1, and at cycle 7 day 1. The source was CD4+ or CD8+ T cells sorted from blood, collected in a trial of the OX40 agonist ivuxolimab. This sequence originates from an adult with an advanced solid tumor such as melanoma, head and neck, liver or kidney cancer. The J gene is TRBJ1-4, the V gene TRBV6-4; the D is unclear. CDR3 region: CASIHPSGEKLFF. CDR3 nucleotide sequence: TGTGCCAGCATACACCCGTCTGGGGAAAAACTGTTTTTT.